Listed below are T cell receptor beta chains from one sample, sequenced in a study of cytomegalovirus exposure and HLA in healthy donors. Sequencing was performed with immunoSEQ multiplex PCR; in TCRdb, only in-frame clones are kept and a portion is missing. The sample yields approximately 100,000 clones, over 9.5% seen once. The specimen sequenced was PBMCs. These receptors were collected from a man between 40 and 49 years old in good health and CMV-seropositive. The CDR3 runs from the conserved cysteine through the conserved F or W. Not every row has a clone size; where given, it reads once, few, many or a size class.

few	TRBV19	TRBJ2-5	14	CASSITGTEETQYF
few	TRBV2	TRBJ1-4	14	CASDGVAPNEKLFF
NA	TRBV19	TRBJ1-2	14	CASTGQGMNYGYTF
many	TRBV10-3	TRBJ2-5	15	CAISGTGELGETQYF
NA	TRBV4-3	TRBJ2-7	15	CASSQVDSGYYEQYF
few	TRBV19	TRBJ2-3	15	CARDKKNTQAYTQYF
NA	TRBV7-9	TRBJ2-1	15	CASSPGWIAGNEQFF
NA	TRBV7-2	TRBJ2-7	15	CASSNPGQVFYEQYF
few	TRBV7-2	TRBJ2-7	14	CASRVTGQDYEQYF
NA	TRBV12-5	TRBJ1-3	16	CASGLAGDKAGNTIYF
few	TRBV27	TRBJ2-7	14	CASSQTVGRDEQYF
NA	TRBV2	TRBJ1-3	10	CASSEETIYF
NA	TRBV7-6	TRBJ2-7	16	CASSLEDTITSYEQYF
NA	TRBV6-5	TRBJ2-7	15	CASSYSRGRAYEQYF
few	TRBV28	TRBJ2-7	12	CASSLWGGEQYF
NA	TRBV15	TRBJ2-1	14	CATSPRDSYNEQFF
NA	TRBV19	TRBJ2-3	14	CASSRSGVVDTQYF
NA	TRBV7-2	TRBJ2-5	14	CASSFRQGQETQYF
NA	TRBV4-2	TRBJ1-3	16	CASSQDEASSGNTIYF
NA	TRBV5-8	TRBJ2-2	15	CASSSTGINTGELFF
NA	TRBV27	TRBJ2-7	14	CASSLAGGSSEQYF
NA	TRBV28	TRBJ2-5	13	CASSNRGLETQYF
few	TRBV9	TRBJ2-5	16	CASSVEAGGVSETQYF
NA	TRBV6-5	TRBJ1-5	15	CASRGEGQGNQPQHF
NA	TRBV6-1	TRBJ2-1	16	CASSEMGAGSSNEQFF
NA	TRBV29-1	TRBJ1-2	11	CSADTFEGYTF
few	TRBV28	TRBJ2-5	16	CASSLPHRGVQETQYF
few	TRBV7-2	TRBJ2-4	14	CASSLATGGNIQYF
NA	TRBV6-5	TRBJ1-4	14	CASSYSQGGEKLFF
few	TRBV4-1	TRBJ2-1	14	CASRTGTALNEQFF
NA	TRBV2	TRBJ1-2	13	CASRTVPRDGYTF
few	TRBV6-5	TRBJ2-7	14	CASSYGTSGYEQYF
few	TRBV27	TRBJ2-3	14	CASSLSTVTDTQYF
NA	TRBV7-3	TRBJ2-7	14	CASSLLAGGNEQYF
many	TRBV30	TRBJ1-1	12	CAWGTGNTEAFF
few	TRBV6-6	TRBJ2-5	14	CASRREGGQETQYF
few	TRBV5-1	TRBJ1-1	14	CASSLRTQNTEAFF
NA	TRBV28	TRBJ1-2	14	CASGSGTLVDGYTF
NA	TRBV5-1	TRBJ1-1	12	CASSPGDTEAFF
NA	TRBV11-2	TRBJ2-2	17	CASSSLKPGQLTGELFF
NA	TRBV10-3	TRBJ2-7	16	CAISTGTSTQGSEQYF
few	TRBV25-1	TRBJ1-1	18	CASSESPGQGASVSEAFF
NA	TRBV6-5	TRBJ2-4	15	CASSYSRGRGDIQYF
few	TRBV28	TRBJ1-2	16	CASSSSGTGGEKGYTF
NA	TRBV19	TRBJ2-2	14	CAVSGLAGTGELFF
few	TRBV5-1	TRBJ2-3	17	CASSLEASGRFPDTQYF